This entry is about one T cell receptor (beta chain). In its sample, this clonotype was seen many times. Its target antigen remains unknown. Base qualities were left out, and no much larger clone turns up one base away. The data were taken from a study of T-cell reconstitution after alpha-beta-depleted transplantation in children listed by TCRdb under 2016. Regarding the complete study: T-cell immune reconstitution after TCRalphabeta/CD19-depleted allogeneic hematopoietic cell transplantation in children was quantitatively tracked in the study by means of TCR repertoire profiling.

Libraries were built with PCR. TCRdb names Illumina HiSeq 2500 as the instrument used. TCR library preparation used molecular barcoding, with unique molecular identifiers applied to normalize quantification of the TCRbeta repertoire. TCRdb cleaned the public reads at Q25 with fastp, built clones with MiXCR and kept in-frame beta chains. Entries are consolidated by CDR3 protein sequence, retaining the most common genes and DNA. In this sample the table shows some 200,000 distinct CDR3 sequences, approximately 14% of which occur a single time. Roughly 13% of the sample comes from the top ten. The sequence was collected from a human donor who donated a stem cell graft to a child with acute lymphoblastic leukemia. The source was PBMCs from the stem cell graft donor, collected from the stem cell graft.

The CDR3 protein: CASSSGQGRRELFF. In nucleotide form, the sequence is TGTGCCAGCAGTTCGGGACAGGGACGGCGGGAGCTGTTTTTT. The sequence links TRBV12-3 or TRBV12-4 to TRBJ2-2, and TRBD1 aligns with 9 junction nucleotides. Clipping removes 4 bases from V and 9 bases from J, with 6 as the unmatched junction base count. The CDR3 contains 14 residues, cysteine and phenylalanine counted. CDR3 DNA is the only sequence kept; it has 42 bases, read in frame from the first base.